Shown below are 27 T cell receptor beta chains from a single sample sequenced in a study of blood T cell repertoires in COVID-19. The assay was immunoSEQ multiplex PCR, and TCRdb's table has in-frame clones only and misses some. This sample has around 81,000 clones; around nine tenths occur once, and the top ten carry roughly 4.8%. Sequenced input: peripheral blood. These receptors were collected from a woman over 75 with acute or convalescent COVID-19.

This chain uses TRBV7-2 with TRBJ2-3; D remains ambiguous. CDR1 is SGHTA, CDR2 FQGNSA, per germline. Between the trimmed V and J ends, which lost 3 bases and 2 bases, there was a span of 6 bases. The CDR3 totals 13 residues. The CDR3 region is CASSFPYTDTQYF. The CDR3 DNA follows: TGTGCCAGCAGCTTCCCCTACACAGATACGCAGTATTTT.

The J gene is TRBJ2-2, the V gene TRBV6-5; tentatively, D is TRBD2 (7 bases). CDR3 size: 14 residues. Germline lookup yields CDR1 MNHEY and CDR2 SVGAGI. The germline V and J ends were trimmed by 5 bases and 4 bases, with 11 bases remaining between them. The CDR3 sequence is CASSRGGFTGELFF. CDR3 sequence (DNA): TGTGCCAGCAGTAGGGGGGGATTCACCGGGGAGCTGTTTTTT.

This rearrangement joins TRBV4-2 to TRBJ1-5, with D maybe TRBD1 (6 bases). Between the trimmed V and J ends, which lost 0 bases and 0 bases, there was a span of 12 bases. The CDR3 runs to 17 residues. Germline lookup yields CDR1 LGHNA and CDR2 YNFKEQ. The CDR3 bases are TGTGCCAGCAGCCAAGAAGGCAGGGGCTATAGCAATCAGCCCCAGCATTTT. Its translation is CASSQEGRGYSNQPQHF.

CDR3 protein: CASAGAGVNEQFF. The CDR3 DNA follows: TGTGCCAGCGCGGGAGCGGGGGTGAATGAGCAGTTCTTC. This chain joins TRBV7-2 and TRBJ2-1; 8 positions agree with TRBD2. Germline V lookup: CDR1 SGHTA, CDR2 FQGNSA. Trimming at V came to 8 bases and at J to 7 bases, leaving 7 bases not matched to a gene. This CDR3 is built from 13 residues.

This chain connects TRBV5-4 to TRBJ2-7; 9 positions agree with TRBD1. The V gene's germline CDR1 is SGHNT and CDR2 YYREEE (reference sequence). V lost 4 bases and J lost 5; bases outside the gene matches: 10. The CDR3 length is 15 residues. CDR3: CASSPRDRDLDEQYF. CDR3 nucleotide sequence: TGTGCCAGCAGCCCCCGGGACAGGGATTTGGACGAGCAGTACTTC.

This clone was seen once. The rearrangement uses TRBV5-1 and TRBJ2-1; 7 positions match TRBD2. Germline CDR1 reads SGHRS; CDR2 reads YFSETQ. CDR3 length equals 14 residues. V shed 6 bases, J shed 5 bases, and the junction held 8 bases outside the gene matches. The CDR3 region is CASNPASGHNEQFF. DNA for the CDR3: TGCGCCAGCAACCCGGCTAGCGGCCACAATGAGCAGTTCTTC.

The gene calls are TRBV5-1 and TRBJ2-7; 8 nucleotides align to TRBD2. With V trimmed by 0 bases and J by 0 bases, 2 bases remained unmatched. This CDR3 is 15 amino acids long. CDR1 and CDR2 (germline): SGHRS, YFSETQ. The CDR3 loop reads CASSLGAGASYEQYF. The DNA of the CDR3 is TGCGCCAGCAGCTTGGGAGCGGGGGCCTCCTACGAGCAGTACTTC. Looking up the rest from reference TRBV5-1 and TRBJ2-7 gives the full variable domain: KAGVTQTPRYLIKTRGQQVTLSCSPISGHRSVSWYQQTPGQGLQFLFEYFSETQRNKGNFPGRFSGRQFSNSRSEMNVSTLELGDSALYLCASSLGAGASYEQYFGPGTRLTVT.

On this clone itself: The same CDR3 can be traced to other DNA sequences in this sample. This chain links TRBV7-9 with TRBJ1-6; 12 bases fit TRBD1. Germline CDR1 reads SEHNR; CDR2 reads FQNEAQ (reference sequence). V gave up 1 base and J gave up 9 bases; unmatched junction bases: 4. This CDR3 is built from 16 residues. In nucleotides, the CDR3 is TGTGCCAGCAGCTTAGGGGGACAGGGGGCTGGTTCACCCCTCCACTTT. Amino acid sequence: CASSLGGQGAGSPLHF.

This chain links TRBV6-6 with TRBJ2-5; TRBD1 might be the D (6 bases). This CDR3 spans 16 amino acids. The V and J ends lost 6 bases and 0 bases respectively, with 17 bases between them. From germline, CDR1 is MNHNY and CDR2 SVGAGI (reference sequence). CDR3 coding DNA: TGTGCCAGCAGACTGACCGGACAGTCTTACCAAGAGACCCAGTACTTC. It translates to CASRLTGQSYQETQYF.

In its sample, this clone was seen once. The chain is built from TRBV10-2 and TRBJ1-2; 7 nucleotides match TRBD1. CDR3 length: 13 amino acids. Germline V gene lookup returns CDR1 WSHSY and CDR2 SAAADI. V shed 4 bases and J 8 bases; nucleotides not matched to a gene: 7. As DNA, the CDR3 is TGCGCCAGCAGTGTACAGGGGACGGGAGGCTACACCTTC. Its translation: CASSVQGTGGYTF.

The genes are TRBV2 and TRBJ1-5; 8 bases map to TRBD1. This CDR3 comprises 14 residues. Germline V gene lookup returns CDR1 SNHLY and CDR2 FYNNEI. The J segment lost 6 bases and the V segment lost 3 bases, leaving 4 bases of the junction unmatched. CDR3 sequence reads: CASSDQGAVQPQHF. The CDR3 DNA sequence: TGTGCCAGCAGTGATCAGGGGGCTGTTCAGCCCCAGCATTTT.

The chain joins TRBV5-1 to TRBJ2-1, with D hard to call. The CDR3 is 14 residues long. Germline loops: CDR1 SGHRS, CDR2 YFSETQ. V was pared by 4 bases and J by 4 bases, with 12 bases between. CDR3 DNA: TGCGCCAGCAGCCAAACTCATTCGTACAATGAGCAGTTCTTC. It is translated as CASSQTHSYNEQFF.

The genes are TRBV6-1 and TRBJ2-3; the D gene is possibly TRBD2 (7 bases). V lost 3 bases, J lost 1 base, and 14 bases lay in between. Germline lookup yields CDR1 MNHNS and CDR2 SASEGT. CDR3 length: 16 amino acids. The CDR3 is CASSDPRGAGTDTQYF. CDR3 DNA: TGTGCCAGCAGTGATCCTCGGGGGGCAGGCACAGATACGCAGTATTTT.

The CDR3 nucleotides are TGTGCCAGCAGCTTAGAAACGCTAGCAGGAGAGACCCAGTACTTC. Protein sequence: CASSLETLAGETQYF. The chain has TRBV7-2 and TRBJ2-5, with D tentatively TRBD2 (5 bases). CDR1 is SGHTA, CDR2 FQGNSA, per germline. Trimming removed 1 base from V and 4 bases from J, with 13 bases in between. The CDR3 totals 15 residues.

The chain is built from TRBV7-2 and TRBJ2-7, with 10 bases aligning to TRBD2. V dropped 3 bases and J dropped 3; count of bases not matched to a gene: 5. CDR3 length equals 15 residues. Germline V gene lookup returns CDR1 SGHTA and CDR2 FQGNSA. This CDR3 reads CASSFGIAGGYEQYF. In DNA, the CDR3 is TGTGCCAGCAGCTTCGGTATAGCGGGAGGCTACGAGCAGTACTTC.

The J gene is TRBJ1-1, the V gene TRBV2, with TRBD1 identical over 12 bases. Germline values: CDR1 SNHLY, CDR2 FYNNEI. The CDR3 covers 14 residues. Trimming removed 5 bases from V and 5 bases from J; junction bases left unmatched: 3. CDR3 sequence reads: CASSRDRGHTEAFF. CDR3 sequence (DNA): TGTGCCAGCAGTCGGGACAGGGGGCATACTGAAGCTTTCTTT.

This chain joins TRBV25-1 and TRBJ2-3; no clear D. Germline values: CDR1 MGHDK, CDR2 SYGVNS. The CDR3 runs 13 residues. V was shortened by 3 bases and J by 1 base, with 5 bases between the two germline ends. CDR3 DNA sequence: TGTGCCAGCAGTGACCGGGGCACAGATACGCAGTATTTT. It translates to CASSDRGTDTQYF.

This chain joins TRBV6-6 and TRBJ1-4; weak D call: TRBD1 (6 bases). Trimming cost V 5 bases and J 0 bases, with 13 bases left between them. Germline CDR1 MNHNY, CDR2 SVGAGI (reference sequence). The CDR3 covers 16 residues. The CDR3 region has the DNA TGTGCCAGCAGTCAACAACAGGGAGCAACTAATGAAAAACTGTTTTTT. Translated: CASSQQQGATNEKLFF.

J is TRBJ2-1 and V is TRBV9, with 10 bases fitting TRBD1. Germline trimming cut 2 bases from V and 7 bases from J; bases unmatched to any gene: 6. CDR1 is SGDLS and CDR2 is YYNGEE in the germline V gene. The CDR3 is 15 amino acids. CDR3 nucleotides: TGTGCCAGCAGCGTCGTGGGACAGGGGTTTAATGAGCAGTTCTTC. Its protein is CASSVVGQGFNEQFF.

The chain recombines TRBV2 with TRBJ2-3, with 8 positions matching TRBD2. The junction had 7 bases not matched to a gene; V was cut back by 8 bases and J by 3 bases. This CDR3 is 14 amino acids long. CDR1 is SNHLY and CDR2 is FYNNEI in the germline V gene. The chain's CDR3 is CASWLTSGTDTQYF. The CDR3 bases are TGTGCCAGCTGGTTAACTAGCGGTACAGATACGCAGTATTTT.

This clone came up once. The chain employs TRBV29-1 and TRBJ1-6, with D possibly being TRBD1 (5 bases). Trimming took off 4 bases at V and 6 bases at J, with 7 bases between the two ends. In germline, CDR1 is SQVTM, CDR2 ANQGSEA. This CDR3 has 12 amino acids. CDR3 coding DNA: TGCAGCGTTGGGGGGGGTAATTCACCCCTCCACTTT. This encodes CSVGGGNSPLHF.

The chain has TRBV29-1 and TRBJ2-2; 11 nucleotides agree with TRBD2. The V and J ends lost 8 bases and 4 bases, in that order; junction bases with no gene match: 15. Germline-derived CDR1 and CDR2 are SQVTM and ANQGSEA. This CDR3 comprises 17 residues. The CDR3, as DNA: TGCAGCTGCTCGGGACTAGCGGCAAGGCGGGGCACCGGGGAGCTGTTTTTT. It is translated as CSCSGLAARRGTGELFF.

DNA of the CDR3: TGTGCCAGCAGTCGCCTCCCCGGGGGGGTGAGCAATCAGCCCCAGCATTTT. This encodes CASSRLPGGVSNQPQHF. The chain recombines TRBV27 with TRBJ1-5, with D perhaps matching TRBD1 (5 bases). The CDR3 totals 17 residues. Germline V CDR1 and CDR2: MNHEY, SMNVEV (reference sequence). The germline V and J ends were trimmed by 5 bases and 1 base, with 18 bases remaining between them.

The chain combines TRBV4-3 with TRBJ2-2; D is unresolved. Germline-derived CDR1 and CDR2 are LGHNA and YSLEER. V was clipped by 0 bases and J by 5 bases, with 13 bases between them. This CDR3 has 16 amino acids. DNA of the CDR3: TGCGCCAGCAGCCAAGATCGAGGCACTTCAACCGGGGAGCTGTTTTTT. Its protein product is CASSQDRGTSTGELFF.

This clone has a single count. The J gene is TRBJ1-4, the V gene TRBV7-2; 8 positions match TRBD1. CDR3 length: 15 amino acids. CDR1 and CDR2 (germline): SGHTA, FQGNSA. The V and J ends lost 1 base and 4 bases, in that order; junction bases with no gene match: 2. The CDR3 spells CASSLGQGFNEKLFF. CDR3 DNA: TGTGCCAGCAGCTTAGGACAGGGGTTTAATGAAAAACTGTTTTTT.

The chain recombines TRBV18 with TRBJ2-5; D may be TRBD2 (8 bases). The V end was cut by 6 bases, the J end by 5 bases, with 16 bases between. CDR3 length equals 14 residues. Germline V CDR1 and CDR2: KGHSH, LQKENI. CDR3 bases: TGTGCCAGCTCTACGGGAGGGGGCGCGGAGACCCAGTACTTC. Protein: CASSTGGGAETQYF.

The chain joins TRBV5-6 to TRBJ1-6; the match to TRBD1 covers 9 bases. Unmatched junction bases numbered 5, after V lost 4 bases and J lost 6 bases. The CDR3 extends over 15 amino acids. Germline-derived CDR1 and CDR2 are SGHDT and YYEEEE. The CDR3 DNA reads TGTGCCAGCAGCCTGTTGGGACAGGGTAATTCACCCCTCCACTTT. Its translation: CASSLLGQGNSPLHF.